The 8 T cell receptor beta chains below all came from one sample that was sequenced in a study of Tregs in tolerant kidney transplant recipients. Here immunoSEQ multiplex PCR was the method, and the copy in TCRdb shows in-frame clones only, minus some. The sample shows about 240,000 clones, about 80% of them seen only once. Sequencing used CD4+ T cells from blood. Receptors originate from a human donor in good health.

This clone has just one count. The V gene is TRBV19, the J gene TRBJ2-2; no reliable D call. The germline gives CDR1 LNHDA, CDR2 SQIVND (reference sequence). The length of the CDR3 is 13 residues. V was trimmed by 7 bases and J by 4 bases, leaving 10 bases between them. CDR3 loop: CASTVAGTGELFF. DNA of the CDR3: TGTGCCAGTACCGTCGCCGGCACCGGGGAGCTGTTTTTT. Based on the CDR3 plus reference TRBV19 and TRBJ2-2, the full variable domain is DGGITQSPKYLFRKEGQNVTLSCEQNLNHDAMYWYRQDPGQGLRLIYYSQIVNDFQKGDIAEGYSVSREKKESFPLTVTSAQKNPTAFYLCASTVAGTGELFFGEGSRLTVL.

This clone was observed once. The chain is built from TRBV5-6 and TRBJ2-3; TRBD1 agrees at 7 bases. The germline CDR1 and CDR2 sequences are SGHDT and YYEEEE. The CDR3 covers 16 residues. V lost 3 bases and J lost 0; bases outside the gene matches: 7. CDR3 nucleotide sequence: TGTGCCAGCAGCTCTGCTGGGACAGCTAGCACAGATACGCAGTATTTT. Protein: CASSSAGTASTDTQYF.

This chain's CDR3 is CASSVSGTTYEQYF. In DNA, the CDR3 is TGTGCCAGTAGTGTATCCGGGACTACCTACGAGCAGTACTTC. The V gene is TRBV19, the J gene TRBJ2-7; 7 nucleotides match TRBD2. This CDR3 comprises 14 residues. Germline loops: CDR1 LNHDA, CDR2 SQIVND (reference sequence). Trimming removed 5 bases from V and 2 bases from J; junction bases left unmatched: 6.

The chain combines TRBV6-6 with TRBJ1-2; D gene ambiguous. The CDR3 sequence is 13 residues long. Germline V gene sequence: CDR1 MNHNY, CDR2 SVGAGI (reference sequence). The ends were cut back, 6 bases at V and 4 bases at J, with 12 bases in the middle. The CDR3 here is CASSLDVTYGYTF. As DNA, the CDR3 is TGTGCCAGCAGCCTGGACGTGACCTATGGCTACACCTTC.

This CDR3 is CASQEGYTF. CDR3 in DNA: TGTGCAAGTCAAGAGGGCTACACCTTC. The chain uses TRBV12-2 and TRBJ1-2. TRBV12-2 is marked as a pseudogene. This CDR3 has 9 amino acids.

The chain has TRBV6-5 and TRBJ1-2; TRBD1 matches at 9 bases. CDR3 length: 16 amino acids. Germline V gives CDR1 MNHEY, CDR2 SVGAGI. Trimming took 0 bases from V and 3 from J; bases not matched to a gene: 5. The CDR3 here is CASSYSSTGGYYGYTF. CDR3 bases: TGTGCCAGCAGTTACTCGTCTACAGGGGGCTACTATGGCTACACCTTC.

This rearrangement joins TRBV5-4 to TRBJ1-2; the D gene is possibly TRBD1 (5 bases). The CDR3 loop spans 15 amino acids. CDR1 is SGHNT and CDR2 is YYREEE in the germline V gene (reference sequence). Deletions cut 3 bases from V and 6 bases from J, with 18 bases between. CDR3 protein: CASSSPGTLGDGYTF. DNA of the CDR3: TGTGCCAGCAGCTCACCCGGGACTCTGGGGGATGGCTACACCTTC.

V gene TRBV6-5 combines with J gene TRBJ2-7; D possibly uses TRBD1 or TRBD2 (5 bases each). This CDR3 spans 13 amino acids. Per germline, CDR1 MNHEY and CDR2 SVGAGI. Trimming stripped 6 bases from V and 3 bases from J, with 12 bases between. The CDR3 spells CASRTGTDYEQYF. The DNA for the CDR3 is TGTGCCAGCAGAACCGGGACGGACTACGAGCAGTACTTC.